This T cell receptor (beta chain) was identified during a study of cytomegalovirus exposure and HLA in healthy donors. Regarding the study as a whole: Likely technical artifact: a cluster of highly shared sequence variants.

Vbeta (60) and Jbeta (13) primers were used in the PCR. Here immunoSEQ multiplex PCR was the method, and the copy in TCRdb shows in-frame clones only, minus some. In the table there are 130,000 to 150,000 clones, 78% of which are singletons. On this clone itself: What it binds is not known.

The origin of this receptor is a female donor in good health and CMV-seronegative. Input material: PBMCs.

CDR3 in amino acids: CASSQGEPVKNIQYF. The CDR3 DNA follows: TGTGCCAGCAGCCAAGGGGAGCCGGTCAAAAACATTCAGTACTTC. This chain connects TRBV14 to TRBJ2-4, with D tentatively TRBD2 (5 bases). The CDR3 has 15 amino acids. V lost 1 base to trimming and J lost 3 bases, with 10 bases between them. Germline CDR1 is SGHDN and CDR2 is FVKESK.